Below, one T cell receptor (beta chain) is given with its context. What this receptor recognizes is not known. Relative to the germline gene, one junction end is altered; a read error may explain this. Inclusive of the bounding cysteine and phenylalanine, the CDR3 is 13 residues long. CDR3 DNA only is kept here, 39 bases in frame from base 1. For CDR1 and CDR2, the germline V gene lists LGHNA and YSLEER. TCRbeta CDR3 regions were amplified from genomic DNA by means of the immunoSEQ Assay, a bias-controlled multiplex PCR. The study's own analysis went as follows. Within the assay, amplification of reference gene primers was used to estimate how many nucleated cells each sample contained. Sequence reads were collapsed and filtered to measure the absolute abundance of every unique TCRbeta CDR3 rearrangement. For each sample, productive Simpson clonality was calculated as the square root of Simpson's diversity index over productive rearrangements. The clones in this table, taken by TCRdb from immuneACCESS, are in-frame only. Not every clone is retained; where verified, under half of the shortfall comes from an unresolved V gene, and the cause of the rest is unknown. That table is the source of V, J and clone size, and D and trimming were worked out from the DNA. The sample has roughly 130,000 clones on record, 65% to 80% of them singletons. The top ten constitute approximately 3.5% of the sample.

The data originate from a study of blood T cell repertoires in COVID-19 (dated by TCRdb to the early 2020s). At the level of the whole study: Collaborator samples came from the United States, Italy and Spain and covered acute and convalescent phases of COVID-19. The dataset comprised deeply sampled blood TCRbeta repertoires from subjects exposed to, actively infected with, or recovered from COVID-19. Samples were obtained from the ongoing ImmuneRACE study (first 160 participants) and from about 1,300 subjects provided by 6 global collaborators. The repertoires were released in a freely available public database meant as a resource for research on the immune response to SARS-CoV-2. The material from the prospective study consisted of cDNA or gDNA derived from T cells, B-cell-depleted T cells, or PBMCs. Where available, HLA class I and class II types were obtained from metadata supplied by the sample provider rather than from assay-based typing. The sample metadata nearly always contained a de-identified subject ID, COVID-19 status, age in years and sex.

What the authors observed across the whole study: How much clinical and demographic metadata was included differed by source and by participant, and the metadata was provided uncurated.

The collaborating institutions used their own protocols to collect whole blood in K2EDTA tubes. For TCRbeta analysis, collaborators shipped samples as frozen whole blood, isolated PBMCs, or DNA extracted from either of those sample types. Recombination linked TRBV4-3 to TRBJ2-1; TRBD1 aligns with 7 central bases. The sample comprised peripheral blood. This clonotype was obtained from a man in his 60s with acute or convalescent COVID-19. The CDR3 loop reads CASIQAGGSEQFF. The bases read TGCGCCAGCATCCAAGCAGGGGGTAGTGAGCAGTTCTTC.